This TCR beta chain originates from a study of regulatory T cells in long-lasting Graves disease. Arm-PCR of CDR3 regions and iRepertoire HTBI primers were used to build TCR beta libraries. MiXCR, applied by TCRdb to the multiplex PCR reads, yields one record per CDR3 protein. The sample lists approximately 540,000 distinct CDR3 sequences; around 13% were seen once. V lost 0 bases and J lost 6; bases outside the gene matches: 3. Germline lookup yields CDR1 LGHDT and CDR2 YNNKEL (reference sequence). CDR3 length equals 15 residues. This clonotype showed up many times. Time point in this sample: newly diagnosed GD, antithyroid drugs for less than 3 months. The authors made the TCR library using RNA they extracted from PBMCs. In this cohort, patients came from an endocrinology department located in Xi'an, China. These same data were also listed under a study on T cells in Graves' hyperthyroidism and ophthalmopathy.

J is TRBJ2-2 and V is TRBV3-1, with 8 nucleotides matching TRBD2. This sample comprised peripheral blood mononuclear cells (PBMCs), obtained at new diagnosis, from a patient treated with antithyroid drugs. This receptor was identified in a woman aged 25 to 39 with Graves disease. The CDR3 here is CASSQEAGAPGELFF. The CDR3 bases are TGTGCCAGCAGCCAAGAAGCGGGAGCGCCCGGGGAGCTGTTTTTT.